This TCR beta chain was sequenced for a study of cytomegalovirus exposure and HLA in healthy donors. Study-level results: Later on, analysis showed that most CMV-associated TCR beta chains appeared to be HLA-restricted.

V was pared by 0 bases and J by 7 bases, with 5 bases of the junction left unmatched. CDR1 and CDR2 (germline): MGHRA, YSYEKL. The CDR3 runs 16 residues. This clone has a single count. Its antigen is not identified. PCR was performed using 60 Vbeta and 13 Jbeta primers. Only in-frame clones appear in the TCRdb table, and some are missing; sequencing was by immunoSEQ multiplex PCR. This sample yields 200,000 to 250,000 clones, of which about 84% are seen a single time; roughly 1.3% belongs to the top ten. This clonotype was obtained from a human donor in good health. Material: PBMCs. The chain employs TRBV4-1 and TRBJ2-1; 11 bases line up with TRBD2. Written as DNA, the CDR3 is TGCGCCAGCAGCCAAGACATAGCGGGAGGGCGAAATGAGCAGTTCTTC. Translated, it gives CASSQDIAGGRNEQFF.